This T cell receptor beta chain was observed in a study of beta chain features in type 1 diabetes. Looked up from germline, CDR1 is GTSNPN and CDR2 is SVGIG (reference sequence). After removal of 4 bases from V and 3 bases from J, the junction contained 15 bases not matched to a gene. The CDR3 loop spans 16 amino acids. As every portion of the isolated RNA was reverse transcribed, the sequencing read expressed TCRB transcripts. Sequenced by immunoSEQ multiplex PCR; TCRdb stores in-frame clones only, minus some. The sample yields around 500,000 clones, roughly 10% seen once. This clone was counted only a few times.

Sequencing was done on a sample of naive CD4+ T cells from blood. The gene calls are TRBV30 and TRBJ2-7, with TRBD1 identical over 7 bases. The source is a woman in her late teens or twenties in good health. The DNA of the CDR3 is TGTGCCTGGAACCTTAACAGGGGTCCCCCTCTCTACGAGCAGTACTTC. It is translated as CAWNLNRGPPLYEQYF.